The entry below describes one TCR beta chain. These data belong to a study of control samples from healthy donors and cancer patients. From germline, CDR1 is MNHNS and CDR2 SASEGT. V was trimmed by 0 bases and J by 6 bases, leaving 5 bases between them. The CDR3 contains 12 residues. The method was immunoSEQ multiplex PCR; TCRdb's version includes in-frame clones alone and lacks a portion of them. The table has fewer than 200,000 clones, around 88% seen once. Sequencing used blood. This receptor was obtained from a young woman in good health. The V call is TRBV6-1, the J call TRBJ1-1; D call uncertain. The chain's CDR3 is CASSEARSEAFF. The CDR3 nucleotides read TGTGCCAGCAGTGAAGCAAGGTCTGAAGCTTTCTTT.